Listed here are 18 T cell receptor beta chains from one sample, sequenced in a study of PD-L1 blockade in urothelial cancer. Time point reported: pretreatment peripheral blood. The repertoire was sequenced with immunoSEQ multiplex PCR; TCRdb's copy has only in-frame clones and lacks some. The table shows under 50,000 clones, with approximately 85% occurring only once. Sample: PBMCs, taken around atezolizumab (anti-PD-L1) treatment. The receptors come from a man aged 50-59 years with urothelial cancer.

The rearrangement links TRBV4-2 to TRBJ1-1; 10 bases are a match to TRBD1. Germline trimming cut 4 bases from V and 6 bases from J; bases unmatched to any gene: 5. This CDR3 comprises 14 residues. Germline lookup yields CDR1 LGHNA and CDR2 YNFKEQ. The CDR3 sequence: CASSLGQGRPEAFF. For the CDR3, the DNA is TGTGCCAGCAGCCTGGGACAGGGGCGGCCTGAAGCTTTCTTT.

The chain uses TRBV28 and TRBJ1-5; possibly TRBD1 for D (5 bases). Germline V gene lookup returns CDR1 MDHEN and CDR2 SYDVKM. Trimming cost V 6 bases and J 3 bases, with 18 bases left between them. The length of the CDR3 is 16 residues. The CDR3 nucleotides read TGTGCCAGCAGGGACCCCGCGGCAGGGTCCAATCAGCCCCAGCATTTT. Protein sequence: CASRDPAAGSNQPQHF.

As DNA, the CDR3 is TGTGCCAGCAGGGGGATCGACAGGGTACTTGAAAAACTGTTTTTT. Translated, it gives CASRGIDRVLEKLFF. This chain links TRBV28 with TRBJ1-4, with 7 bases matching TRBD1. The CDR3 is 15 residues long. Germline CDR1 MDHEN, CDR2 SYDVKM. The V segment lost 6 bases and the J segment 7 bases; nucleotides outside the gene matches: 11.

This chain joins TRBV27 and TRBJ1-2; TRBD1 agrees at 7 bases. The length of the CDR3 is 18 residues. V shed 6 bases, J shed 0 bases, and the junction held 16 bases outside the gene matches. Germline CDR1 and CDR2: MNHEY and SMNVEV (reference sequence). The CDR3 DNA reads TGTGCCAGCAGCTTAACCGGGACAGCGCTGCTTCCTAACTATGGCTACACCTTC. It encodes CASSLTGTALLPNYGYTF.

A few counts support this clone. The chain combines TRBV7-9 with TRBJ2-2; no firm D call. Trimming left V 5 bases short and J 0 bases short, with 13 bases between. The CDR3 runs to 16 residues. Germline CDR1 and CDR2: SEHNR and FQNEAQ (reference sequence). The DNA for the CDR3 is TGTGCCAGCAGCCCCCCGAGGCTAGCGAACACCGGGGAGCTGTTTTTT. It specifies CASSPPRLANTGELFF.

This rearrangement joins TRBV18 to TRBJ1-3; D may be TRBD1 (5 bases). The CDR3 sequence is 15 residues long. The germline V gene has CDR1 KGHSH and CDR2 LQKENI. V was clipped by 2 bases and J by 0 bases, with 8 bases between them. For the CDR3, the DNA is TGTGCCAGCTCACCAACAGGAGACTCTGGAAACACCATATATTTT. It translates to CASSPTGDSGNTIYF.

This clone has only one observation. The rearrangement links TRBV10-3 to TRBJ1-2; 7 bases are a match to TRBD1. The ends lost 6 bases at V and 0 bases at J; junction bases unmatched: 4. The CDR3 covers 14 residues. Germline CDR1 is ENHRY and CDR2 is SYGVKD. The CDR3 is CAIRGQLTNYGYTF. CDR3 nucleotide sequence: TGTGCCATCAGGGGACAGCTGACTAACTATGGCTACACCTTC.

This chain joins TRBV5-6 and TRBJ2-5; maybe TRBD1 (6 bases). Germline CDR1 SGHDT, CDR2 YYEEEE. Trimming pared 0 bases from V and 5 bases from J, leaving 20 bases between. The CDR3 has 17 residues. The DNA for the CDR3 is TGTGCCAGCAGCTTGGGTGGGCCAGGGGCGGTGTGGGAGACCCAGTACTTC. Its protein is CASSLGGPGAVWETQYF.

The sample holds one count of this clone. This chain joins TRBV5-1 and TRBJ2-2; the D is unclear. The CDR3 runs 15 residues. Per germline, CDR1 SGHRS and CDR2 YFSETQ. V lost 0 bases and J 1 base, leaving 7 bases between the germline ends. CDR3 in DNA: TGCGCCAGCAGCTTGGTATCAGAGAACACCGGGGAGCTGTTTTTT. Translating it yields CASSLVSENTGELFF.

V is TRBV5-4 and J is TRBJ2-2; TRBD2 aligns across 9 bases. The CDR3 sequence is 16 residues long. Looked up from germline, CDR1 is SGHNT and CDR2 is YYREEE (reference sequence). Trimming at V came to 8 bases and at J to 1 base, leaving 9 bases not matched to a gene. CDR3 bases: TGTGCCAGTCAGAAGCTAGCGGGACAGAACACCGGGGAGCTGTTTTTT. The encoded protein is CASQKLAGQNTGELFF. The full variable domain, completed using reference TRBV5-4 and TRBJ2-2, is ETGVTQSPTHLIKTRGQQVTLRCSSQSGHNTVSWYQQALGQGPQFIFQYYREEENGRGNFPPRFSGLQFPNYSSELNVNALELDDSALYLCASQKLAGQNTGELFFGEGSRLTVL.

The chain recombines TRBV7-9 with TRBJ1-1; no clear D gene. Germline V lookup: CDR1 SEHNR, CDR2 FQNEAQ (reference sequence). The V gene lost 8 bases and the J gene lost 0 bases, with 16 bases spanning the gap. The CDR3 covers 15 residues. CDR3 bases: TGTGCCAGCTTCTCTATACGAGGGATGAACACTGAAGCTTTCTTT. Translated: CASFSIRGMNTEAFF.

J is TRBJ2-1 and V is TRBV27; 8 nucleotides line up with TRBD2. Germline assignment: CDR1 MNHEY and CDR2 SMNVEV (reference sequence). The CDR3 length is 17 residues. V gave up 7 bases and J gave up 1 base; unmatched junction bases: 12. CDR3 loop: CASNPPGLVSSYNEQFF. DNA of the CDR3: TGTGCCAGCAACCCCCCGGGACTAGTGTCATCCTACAATGAGCAGTTCTTC.

The gene calls are TRBV30 and TRBJ1-1, with 7 bases that match TRBD1. With V trimmed by 3 bases and J by 6 bases, 7 bases remained unmatched. Looked up from germline, CDR1 is GTSNPN and CDR2 is SVGIG (reference sequence). The CDR3 is 13 amino acids. The CDR3 reads CAWRRTGAAEAFF. In DNA, the CDR3 is TGTGCCTGGAGACGTACAGGGGCAGCTGAAGCTTTCTTT.

The chain employs TRBV2 and TRBJ1-2; TRBD1 might be the D (5 bases). The CDR3 loop spans 11 amino acids. The V gene lost 8 bases and the J gene lost 5 bases, with 9 bases spanning the gap. Looked up from germline, CDR1 is SNHLY and CDR2 is FYNNEI. CDR3 in amino acids: CASGTEYGYTF. CDR3 nucleotide sequence: TGTGCCAGCGGGACTGAGTATGGCTACACCTTC.

The chain couples TRBV11-2 to TRBJ2-6; 7 bases are shared with TRBD2. The CDR3 is 17 residues long. V dropped 2 bases and J dropped 0; count of bases not matched to a gene: 4. Germline V CDR1 and CDR2: SGHAT, FQNNGV. Written as DNA, the CDR3 is TGTGCCAGCAGCTTAAGGTCGGGGGGCTCTGGGGCCAACGTCCTGACTTTC. This translates into CASSLRSGGSGANVLTF.

The chain employs TRBV27 and TRBJ2-7, with D possibly TRBD2 on 5 matching bases. The CDR3 has 13 amino acids. Germline V gives CDR1 MNHEY, CDR2 SMNVEV (reference sequence). Trimming shortened V by 8 bases and J by 4 bases, and 15 bases separated the two germline ends. Here the CDR3 reads CASGPDGLYEQYF. The CDR3 bases are TGTGCCAGCGGCCCGGACGGACTTTACGAGCAGTACTTC.

The chain joins TRBV19 to TRBJ2-7; 7 positions agree with TRBD1. This CDR3 contains 12 residues. In germline, CDR1 is LNHDA, CDR2 SQIVND (reference sequence). J lost 4 bases, V lost 5 bases, and 2 bases had no gene match. CDR3 DNA: TGTGCCAGTAGTGTACAGGGGTACGAGCAGTACTTC. It is translated as CASSVQGYEQYF. Supplemented by reference TRBV19 and TRBJ2-7, the full variable domain reads DGGITQSPKYLFRKEGQNVTLSCEQNLNHDAMYWYRQDPGQGLRLIYYSQIVNDFQKGDIAEGYSVSREKKESFPLTVTSAQKNPTAFYLCASSVQGYEQYFGPGTRLTVT.

This chain joins TRBV6-5 and TRBJ2-2, with TRBD2 matching over 7 bases. Trimming took 3 bases from V and 6 from J; bases not matched to a gene: 1. CDR3 size: 13 residues. The germline gives CDR1 MNHEY, CDR2 SVGAGI. The CDR3 sequence is CASSYRGAGELFF. The DNA for the CDR3 is TGTGCCAGCAGTTATCGGGGGGCCGGGGAGCTGTTTTTT.